Following are 26 T cell receptor beta chains from one sample sequenced in a study of blood T cell repertoires in COVID-19. This table comes from immunoSEQ multiplex PCR, and its TCRdb copy is limited to in-frame clones, with some not included. Of about 130,000 clones detected, about 83% appear once; the ten largest clones hold around 13%. The sequencing input was peripheral blood. These TCRs come from a human donor in a cohort sampled during active COVID-19.

The chain couples TRBV6-5 to TRBJ2-7, with TRBD1 matching 8 bases. Trimming removed 7 bases from V and 12 bases from J; junction bases left unmatched: 14. CDR3 size: 13 residues. Germline V CDR1 and CDR2: MNHEY, SVGAGI. The CDR3 reads CASTSQPRDRLYF. CDR3 nucleotides: TGTGCCAGCACTTCACAGCCCCGGGACAGGTTGTACTTC.

V and J are TRBV5-4 and TRBJ2-2; 12 nucleotides align to TRBD2. Germline V lookup: CDR1 SGHNT, CDR2 YYREEE (reference sequence). This CDR3 is 16 amino acids long. The J segment lost 12 bases and the V segment lost 0 bases, leaving 9 bases of the junction unmatched. CDR3 sequence reads: CASSLGTSGVLGQLFF. In DNA, the CDR3 is TGTGCCAGCAGCTTGGGGACTAGCGGGGTTCTAGGTCAGCTGTTTTTT.

The CDR3, as DNA: TGTGCCAGCAGCCCCCGATTAGCGGAAGGCACAGATACGCAGTATTTT. Amino acid sequence: CASSPRLAEGTDTQYF. V is TRBV5-4 and J is TRBJ2-3; the D gene is possibly TRBD2 (6 bases). The CDR3 is 16 amino acids. Germline-derived CDR1 and CDR2 are SGHNT and YYREEE (reference sequence). Trimming left V 4 bases short and J 1 base short, with 16 bases between.

This sequence joins TRBV18 and TRBJ1-5, with 7 bases identical to TRBD1. J lost 3 bases, V lost 3 bases, and 8 bases had no gene match. Per the germline V gene, CDR1 is KGHSH and CDR2 is LQKENI. The length of the CDR3 is 16 residues. The CDR3 nucleotides read TGTGCCAGCTCACCGTTCCCGGGACAGTTCAATCAGCCCCAGCATTTT. It is translated as CASSPFPGQFNQPQHF.

The rearrangement joins TRBV7-8 to TRBJ1-2; D is undetermined. The CDR3 is 15 residues long. CDR1 SGHVS and CDR2 FQNEAQ come from the germline V gene. V was shortened by 4 bases and J by 4 bases, with 16 bases between the two germline ends. CDR3 region: CASSSLGGSGYGYTF. The CDR3 DNA reads TGTGCCAGCAGCTCCCTGGGAGGGTCGGGCTATGGCTACACCTTC.

The rearrangement links TRBV30 to TRBJ2-3; 7 bases line up with TRBD2. This CDR3 spans 15 amino acids. Trimming took 0 bases from V and 1 from J; bases not matched to a gene: 4. CDR1 and CDR2 (germline): GTSNPN, SVGIG (reference sequence). The CDR3 DNA sequence: TGTGCCTGGAGTGTACGTGGGGGGGGCACAGATACGCAGTATTTT. This encodes CAWSVRGGGTDTQYF. Full variable domain (remainder filled in from reference TRBV30 and TRBJ2-3): SQTIHQWPATLVQPVGSPLSLECTVEGTSNPNLYWYRQAAGRGLQLLFYSVGIGQISSEVPQNLSASRPQDRQFILSSKKLLLSDSGFYLCAWSVRGGGTDTQYFGPGTRLTVL.

This clone was seen more than once but under ten times. CDR3 nucleotide sequence: TGTGCCAGCAGCGCCCTACAGGGGAGCTCCTATAATTCACCCCTCCACTTT. Amino acid sequence: CASSALQGSSYNSPLHF. V usage is TRBV5-5 and J usage is TRBJ1-6; 7 nucleotides align to TRBD1. This CDR3 contains 17 residues. Trimming cost V 4 bases and J 0 bases; bases outside gene matches: 7. CDR1 SGHKS and CDR2 YYEKEE come from the germline V gene (reference sequence). Looking up the rest from reference TRBV5-5 and TRBJ1-6 gives the full variable domain: DAGVTQSPTHLIKTRGQQVTLRCSPISGHKSVSWYQQVLGQGPQFIFQYYEKEERGRGNFPDRFSARQFPNYSSELNVNALLLGDSALYLCASSALQGSSYNSPLHFGNGTRLTVT.

The V and J genes are TRBV7-6 and TRBJ1-3; D call uncertain. Trimming shortened V by 1 base and J by 4 bases, and 8 bases separated the two germline ends. The germline CDR1 and CDR2 sequences are SGHVS and FNYEAQ. The CDR3 is 14 residues long. The chain's CDR3 is CASSLGGIGNTIYF. The CDR3 nucleotides read TGTGCCAGCAGCTTAGGAGGTATCGGAAACACCATATATTTT.

The chain is built from TRBV5-6 and TRBJ2-7, with 7 bases that match TRBD1. The CDR3 runs to 14 residues. J gave up 3 bases and V 2 bases, and 5 bases lay outside the gene matches. Germline V gives CDR1 SGHDT, CDR2 YYEEEE. As DNA, the CDR3 is TGTGCCAGCAGCTTAAAAGGGGGCAGCTACGAGCAGTACTTC. As protein: CASSLKGGSYEQYF. Full variable domain (missing parts from reference TRBV5-6 and TRBJ2-7): DAGVTQSPTHLIKTRGQQVTLRCSPKSGHDTVSWYQQALGQGPQFIFQYYEEEERQRGNFPDRFSGHQFPNYSSELNVNALLLGDSALYLCASSLKGGSYEQYFGPGTRLTVT.

In the case of this clone: Additional DNA sequences in this sample encode the identical CDR3. This sequence joins TRBV5-1 and TRBJ2-3; possible D gene TRBD2, 6 bases. Germline CDR1 reads SGHRS; CDR2 reads YFSETQ. The V end was cut by 0 bases, the J end by 0 bases, with 8 bases between. The CDR3 consists of 15 residues. CDR3 residues: CASSLDGTSTDTQYF. In nucleotides, the CDR3 is TGCGCCAGCAGCTTGGATGGGACTAGCACAGATACGCAGTATTTT.

The count of this clone is one. V is TRBV3-1 (or the pseudogene TRBV3-2) and J is TRBJ1-1, with D perhaps TRBD1 (6 bases). Trimming took off 2 bases at V and 1 base at J, with 14 bases between the two ends. The germline CDR1 and CDR2 sequences are LGHDT and YNNKEL (reference sequence). The CDR3 consists of 16 residues. CDR3 DNA: TGTGCCAGCAGCCAAAATCTGGGACACACGAACACTGAAGCTTTCTTT. Its translation: CASSQNLGHTNTEAFF.

This chain uses TRBV5-1 with TRBJ2-1; 15 positions agree with TRBD2. Germline values: CDR1 SGHRS, CDR2 YFSETQ. The CDR3 contains 17 residues. The V gene end was trimmed by 4 bases and the J gene end by 7 bases; junction bases not matched to a gene: 9. CDR3 nucleotides: TGCGCCAGCAGCCTGGGACTAGCGGGGGGCCGCCGGAATGAGCAGTTCTTC. Translating it yields CASSLGLAGGRRNEQFF.

This chain joins TRBV9 and TRBJ2-1, with a possible D match to TRBD2 (6 bases). V was clipped by 1 base and J by 3 bases, with 11 bases between them. The CDR3 is made up of 15 amino acids. Looked up from germline, CDR1 is SGDLS and CDR2 is YYNGEE. The CDR3 DNA is TGTGCCAGCAGCGTAAGTCGCGGGGACTACAATGAGCAGTTCTTC. Protein: CASSVSRGDYNEQFF.

The CDR3 bases are TGTGCCAGCAGCACAACAGGGGCCTATAATTCACCCCTCCACTTT. Translation gives CASSTTGAYNSPLHF. The rearrangement links TRBV7-3 to TRBJ1-6, with 7 bases matching TRBD1. Germline V gene sequence: CDR1 SGHTA, CDR2 FQGTGA. The CDR3 is made up of 15 amino acids. The ends lost 5 bases at V and 2 bases at J; junction bases unmatched: 3.

The chain links TRBV18 to TRBJ2-7, with TRBD1 identical over 7 bases. The CDR3 has 15 residues. V lost 0 bases to trimming and J lost 1 base; unmatched junction nucleotides: 3. Looked up from germline, CDR1 is KGHSH and CDR2 is LQKENI. CDR3 DNA: TGTGCCAGCTCACCACCGTCGACAGGGTCCTACGAGCAGTACTTC. Amino acid sequence: CASSPPSTGSYEQYF.

V gene TRBV7-6 combines with J gene TRBJ2-5; a possible D gene is TRBD2 (5 bases). CDR3 length equals 15 residues. From germline, CDR1 is SGHVS and CDR2 FNYEAQ. The V end lost 4 bases, the J end lost 3 bases, and 15 bases lay between the germline ends. DNA for the CDR3: TGTGCCAGCAGCTCCACTCCCGGGATTAAAGAGACCCAGTACTTC. Translated: CASSSTPGIKETQYF.

V gene TRBV2 combines with J gene TRBJ2-5; 7 nucleotides match TRBD1. The CDR3 runs to 16 residues. Germline V CDR1 and CDR2: SNHLY, FYNNEI. With V trimmed by 1 base and J by 0 bases, 5 bases remained unmatched. The CDR3 sequence: CASSEGRTGNQETQYF. In DNA, the CDR3 is TGTGCCAGCAGTGAAGGGCGGACAGGTAACCAAGAGACCCAGTACTTC.

V and J are TRBV29-1 and TRBJ2-1; D is ambiguous. This CDR3 spans 12 amino acids. V lost 1 base to trimming and J lost 9 bases, with 10 bases between them. CDR1 SQVTM and CDR2 ANQGSEA come from the germline V gene. The CDR3 nucleotides read TGCAGCGTTGAAGCTACGCGCGGTGAGCAGTTCTTC. Its protein is CSVEATRGEQFF.

The genes are TRBV3-1 (or the pseudogene TRBV3-2) and TRBJ2-3, with TRBD2 identical over 11 bases. The germline gives CDR1 LGHDT, CDR2 YNNKEL (reference sequence). The CDR3 is 16 residues long. Losses at the gene ends were 5 bases for V and 0 bases for J; bases not matched to a gene: 4. The CDR3 DNA reads TGTGCCAGCAGCTCGCTAGCGGGGGGAAGCACAGATACGCAGTATTTT. This encodes CASSSLAGGSTDTQYF.

This clone has only one observation. The chain joins TRBV10-3 to TRBJ1-1; D is unresolved. The CDR3 covers 12 residues. CDR1 and CDR2 (germline): ENHRY, SYGVKD. V was cut by 6 bases and J by 0 bases, with 5 bases left in between. This CDR3 reads CAISGMNTEAFF. The CDR3 DNA follows: TGTGCCATCAGCGGTATGAACACTGAAGCTTTCTTT.

In its sample, this clone was seen a few times. This rearrangement joins TRBV7-3 to TRBJ2-3; 13 bases line up with TRBD2. V lost 4 bases to trimming and J lost 14 bases; unmatched junction nucleotides: 9. Germline values: CDR1 SGHTA, CDR2 FQGTGA. This CDR3 has 14 amino acids. This CDR3 reads CASSSPGLAGRMYF. CDR3 DNA: TGTGCCAGCAGCTCACCGGGACTAGCGGGGAGAATGTATTTT.

This chain uses TRBV5-1 with TRBJ2-7, with D maybe TRBD1 (6 bases). The CDR3 covers 15 residues. V lost 3 bases to trimming and J lost 0 bases, with 13 bases between them. Germline lookup yields CDR1 SGHRS and CDR2 YFSETQ. The CDR3 is CASSSTTGVSYEQYF. Here the CDR3 DNA reads TGCGCCAGCAGCTCTACGACAGGCGTCTCCTACGAGCAGTACTTC.

The rearrangement links TRBV7-9 to TRBJ2-7; 11 nucleotides align to TRBD2. There are 15 residues in the CDR3. Germline CDR1 and CDR2: SEHNR and FQNEAQ (reference sequence). V was pared by 1 base and J by 2 bases, with 1 base of the junction left unmatched. The CDR3 region is CASSLGGLAAYEQYF. DNA for the CDR3: TGTGCCAGCAGCTTAGGGGGACTAGCGGCCTACGAGCAGTACTTC.

This CDR3 reads CASSLGTAMMNTEAFF. For the CDR3, the DNA is TGTGCCAGCAGCCTAGGGACAGCTATGATGAACACTGAAGCTTTCTTT. The rearrangement joins TRBV5-4 to TRBJ1-1; TRBD1 aligns across 7 bases. V lost 4 bases to trimming and J lost 0 bases; unmatched junction nucleotides: 9. Germline loops: CDR1 SGHNT, CDR2 YYREEE (reference sequence). CDR3 length: 16 residues.

The J gene is TRBJ1-1, the V gene TRBV6-5, with 9 positions matching TRBD1. The CDR3 is 12 residues long. Germline V CDR1 and CDR2: MNHEY, SVGAGI. The V and J ends lost 6 bases and 8 bases, in that order; junction bases with no gene match: 4. CDR3 protein: CASSLTGGEAFF. CDR3 DNA sequence: TGTGCCAGCAGCCTTACAGGGGGCGAAGCTTTCTTT.

V gene TRBV6-5 combines with J gene TRBJ1-6, with 9 positions matching TRBD1. CDR3 size: 14 residues. The germline gives CDR1 MNHEY, CDR2 SVGAGI. V trimming: 4 bases; J trimming: 16 bases; junction bases outside the gene matches: 11. CDR3 bases: TGTGCCAGCAGTTTTAGCCCGGGACAGGGCTTACTCCACTTT. The encoded protein is CASSFSPGQGLLHF.